The entry below describes one T cell receptor (beta chain). This clone was seen more than once but under ten times. Its target antigen remains unknown. There are no base qualities to consult, and no much larger clone falls within one base. The data belong to a study of beta chain features in type 1 diabetes (dated by TCRdb to about 2018). Context from the whole study: Patients and healthy donors did not differ in mean age, gender distribution, total cell number or subset yield. Across all samples, fewer than 110,000,000 sorted cells were examined, and cell number per subset correlated strongly with RNA yield. The study compared the TCRB repertoires of sorted circulating CD4+ T cell subsets in recently diagnosed type 1 diabetes patients with those in matched healthy donors. Regulatory and stem cell-like memory subsets were isolated from only 8 patients and roughly eight healthy donors, whereas naive and central memory subsets came from all 30 or so donors.

The entire amount of isolated RNA was reverse transcribed using the High Capacity cDNA Reverse Transcription Kit, so the sequenced TCRB transcripts were expressed ones. Deep immunoSEQ sequencing was performed on naive, central memory and regulatory T cell samples, with an average of approximately 4 million total reads per sample. Sorted cells were lysed in RLT buffer and RNA was extracted with DNase-treated RNeasy Micro or Mini kits, depending on cell number. Each cell subset was processed on its own to prevent cross-contamination, while patient and healthy donor samples were processed together. TCRB sequences were amplified from cDNA with the immunoSEQ multiplex PCR, producing 87-bp fragments spanning the CDR3 region. Sequencing of the amplicons was performed on the Illumina HiSeq platform. Regarding the original processing steps: Synthetic template baselines were used to correct PCR bias computationally, reads within Hamming distance 2 were collapsed together, and singletons that could not be merged were discarded. Reads were aligned against IMGT to assign V, D and J genes, CDR3 length and insertions or deletions at six rearrangement sites. Within each subset, clonotype counts were normalized to the number of sorted cells before true diversity and Gini coefficients were calculated with the tcR R package. The overlap coefficient, calculated on TCRB nucleotide sequences, was used to measure repertoire sharing. As a proxy for the pre-selection repertoire, out-of-frame TCRB sequences from naive cells were analyzed. TCRdb obtained this table from immuneACCESS and retained in-frame rearrangements with V and J assigned. These tables miss some clones; where compared with another copy, unresolved V genes account for less than half of the shortfall, and the remainder is unexplained. V and J calls and clone size are those listed in that table; D and trimming were worked out from the DNA. This sample comprises about 300,000 clones, about 14% of them detected only once. The top ten clonotypes cover over 0.014% of the sample.

Findings and caveats that apply to the study as a whole: Because cDNA rather than genomic DNA was sequenced, highly expressing activated cells could have been over-represented, although no difference in activation and CD3 levels was found between groups. In all four CD4+ subsets, TCRB CDR3 length was moderately but significantly shorter in type 1 diabetes patients. Naive, central memory and regulatory TCRB repertoires appeared to be more similar among patients than among healthy donors. Patients with type 1 diabetes made fewer insertions and deleted more nucleotides at VDJ recombination sites, implying thymic rearrangement abnormalities. PCR may preferentially amplify shorter templates, but because patient and control samples were amplified and corrected together, any resulting skew would affect both groups equally. Only small numbers of individuals were included in the HLA sub-analyses, which left unresolved whether HLA type had any influence on TCRB rearrangement.

The CDR3, from cysteine to phenylalanine, totals 16 residues. CDR3 DNA is the only sequence kept; it has 48 bases, read in frame from the first base. The germline V gene encodes CDR1 KGHSH and CDR2 LQKENI. The V end loses 6 bases and the J end loses 4 bases, and a stretch of 20 bases separates them. Each donor gave one peripheral blood draw, about 110 mL on average, collected into heparinised tubes. A BD FACSAria II was used to sort naive, central memory, regulatory and stem cell-like memory CD4+ T cells with a panel that included CD45RO, CCR7, CD25, CD127, CD95 and CD27. A purity above 95% was achieved for all sorted populations. PBMCs were isolated immediately by Lymphoprep density gradient centrifugation and stained directly without culture. To minimize batch effects, samples were stained and sorted in pairs, one healthy donor with one patient per experiment.

The specimen sequenced was naive CD4+ T cells from blood. Explained via the paper, the cell subset or site label denotes: true naive CD4+ T cells. This sequence originates from a woman aged 18-35 years with type 1 diabetes. The receptor chain draws on TRBV18 and TRBJ2-3; a tentative D call is TRBD1 (5 bases match). This receptor has the CDR3 CASSTTGLGKADTQYF. The DNA sequence is as follows: TGTGCCAGCTCGACCACAGGTTTGGGGAAGGCAGATACGCAGTATTTT.